This record concerns one TCR beta chain sequence. Its specificity is unknown. TCRdb analysed the 5' RACE reads with MiXCR anew, one entry per CDR3 protein. The sample contains about 320,000 distinct CDR3 sequences, roughly an eighth of which appear only once. The data stem from a study of T-cell memory formation after mild COVID-19. Study details: Clustering of TCRs was largely donor specific.

Study-wide results and caveats: Some SARS-CoV-2-responding clones were already detected in memory before infection. A second wave of clones peaked on day 37, and their SARS-CoV-2 specificity went unconfirmed. A second wave expanding day 15 to 37 was CD4+-biased; contracting clones were balanced.

The CDR3 totals 15 residues. Germline values: CDR1 SEHNR, CDR2 FQNEAQ (reference sequence). Trimming cost V 5 bases and J 0 bases; bases outside gene matches: 6. The receptor was isolated from a man younger than 35 who had mild COVID-19 (a few samples of this study predate the infection). Cell type and time point are not known. The specimen was PBMCs or a T cell subset sorted from them (not recorded which). The chain is built from TRBV7-9 and TRBJ1-1; TRBD1 matches 7 bases. The CDR3 bases are TGTGCCAGCAGCACAAGACAGGGATTGAACACTGAAGCTTTCTTT. Translated: CASSTRQGLNTEAFF.